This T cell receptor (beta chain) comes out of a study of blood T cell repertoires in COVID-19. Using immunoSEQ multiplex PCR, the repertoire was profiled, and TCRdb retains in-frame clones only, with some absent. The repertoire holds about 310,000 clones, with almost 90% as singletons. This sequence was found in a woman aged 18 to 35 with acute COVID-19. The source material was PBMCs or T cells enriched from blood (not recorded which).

Here the CDR3 DNA reads TGTGCCAGTATCCTTGAGGTCGCTAGCGGGAACAATGAGCAGTTCTTC. This sequence encodes CASILEVASGNNEQFF. The V call is TRBV19, the J call TRBJ2-1; 9 bases are shared with TRBD2. With 7 bases clipped from V and 5 bases from J, the junction kept 12 bases outside the gene matches. Per germline, CDR1 LNHDA and CDR2 SQIVND (reference sequence). The CDR3 spans 16 residues.